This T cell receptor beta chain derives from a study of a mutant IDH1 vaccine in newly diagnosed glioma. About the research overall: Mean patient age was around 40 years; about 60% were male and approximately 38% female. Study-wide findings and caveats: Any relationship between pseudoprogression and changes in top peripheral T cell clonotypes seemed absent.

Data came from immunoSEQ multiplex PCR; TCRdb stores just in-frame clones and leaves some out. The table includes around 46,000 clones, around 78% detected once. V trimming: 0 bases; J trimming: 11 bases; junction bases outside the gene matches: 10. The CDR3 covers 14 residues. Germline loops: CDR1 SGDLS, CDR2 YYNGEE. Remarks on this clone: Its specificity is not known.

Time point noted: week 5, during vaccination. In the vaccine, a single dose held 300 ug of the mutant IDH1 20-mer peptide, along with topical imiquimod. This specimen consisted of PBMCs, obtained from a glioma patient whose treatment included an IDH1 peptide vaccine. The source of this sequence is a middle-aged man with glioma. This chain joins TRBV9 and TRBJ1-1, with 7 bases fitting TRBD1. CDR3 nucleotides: TGTGCCAGCAGCGTAGAGGGACAGAACAGCTTGGCTTTCTTT. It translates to CASSVEGQNSLAFF.